This passage covers 27 T cell receptor beta chains from one sample sequenced in a study of cytomegalovirus exposure and HLA in healthy donors. The PCR employed 60 Vbeta primers together with 13 Jbeta primers. Libraries were prepared by immunoSEQ multiplex PCR; TCRdb keeps only in-frame clonotypes and omits some of them. The listing records 95,000 to 150,000 clones. The source material was PBMCs. The receptors come from a man between 18 and 35 years old in good health and CMV-seronegative.

The chain uses TRBV19 and TRBJ1-2; no definite D call. This CDR3 region has 15 residues. The germline gives CDR1 LNHDA, CDR2 SQIVND (reference sequence). Trimming took off 2 bases at V and 7 bases at J, with 17 bases between the two ends. CDR3 DNA: TGTGCCAGTAGTATAAAAACAGCCGCGTATATTGGCTACACCTTC. As protein: CASSIKTAAYIGYTF.

The rearrangement joins TRBV19 to TRBJ2-6; TRBD1 matches 8 bases. Per the germline V gene, CDR1 is LNHDA and CDR2 is SQIVND (reference sequence). This CDR3 has 17 amino acids. With V trimmed by 2 bases and J by 2 bases, 5 bases remained unmatched. The CDR3 nucleotides are TGTGCCAGTAGTATATGGCAGGGGGCGACTGGGGCCAACGTCCTGACTTTC. Its translation: CASSIWQGATGANVLTF.

The chain has TRBV5-4 and TRBJ2-3; TRBD1 matches 7 bases. The CDR3 extends over 17 amino acids. The J segment lost 4 bases and the V segment lost 0 bases, leaving 11 bases of the junction unmatched. The germline V gene has CDR1 SGHNT and CDR2 YYREEE (reference sequence). CDR3 sequence: CASSLVVSGGLSDTQYF. The CDR3 DNA reads TGTGCCAGCAGCTTGGTAGTTTCAGGGGGTCTATCAGATACGCAGTATTTT.

The chain is built from TRBV15 and TRBJ2-3; TRBD1 might be the D (6 bases). Germline CDR1 and CDR2: LNHNV and YYDKDF (reference sequence). Trimming removed 8 bases at V and 8 bases at J, with 11 bases between. The CDR3 sequence is 11 residues long. The CDR3: CATYQGRTQYF. CDR3 in DNA: TGTGCCACCTATCAGGGGCGTACGCAGTATTTT.

The chain uses TRBV19 and TRBJ1-4; possible D gene TRBD1, 5 bases. The germline V and J ends were trimmed by 6 bases and 5 bases, with 10 bases remaining between them. The CDR3 length is 13 residues. Looked up from germline, CDR1 is LNHDA and CDR2 is SQIVND (reference sequence). The CDR3 sequence is CASRQSGNEKLFF. The CDR3 DNA is TGTGCCAGTAGGCAATCAGGGAATGAAAAACTGTTTTTT.

Notes on this clone: The junction departs from the called germline gene at one end, perhaps through a read error. This sequence joins TRBV13 and TRBJ2-7; D perhaps matches TRBD1 (6 bases). CDR3 size: 14 residues. Germline V gene lookup returns CDR1 PRHDT and CDR2 FYEKMQ (reference sequence). DNA for the CDR3: TGTGTCAGCAGCCTACAGGGTTCTTCCTACGAGCAGTACTTC. This gives the protein CVSSLQGSSYEQYF.

The V call is TRBV5-1, the J call TRBJ1-4, with no clear D. Germline V gene data show CDR1 as SGHRS and CDR2 as YFSETQ. Trimming stripped 6 bases from V and 4 bases from J, with 13 bases between. The CDR3 consists of 14 residues. The CDR3 region has the DNA TGCGCCAGCACCAAACTCGGACTTAATGAAAAACTGTTTTTT. Its translation is CASTKLGLNEKLFF.

The chain has TRBV5-6 and TRBJ1-2; D is perhaps TRBD1 (6 bases). The CDR3 sequence is 14 residues long. Trimming removed 1 base from V and 8 bases from J, with 15 bases in between. Germline-derived CDR1 and CDR2 are SGHDT and YYEEEE. As DNA, the CDR3 is TGTGCCAGCAGCTTGAACAGGGTCGGGGAAGGCTACACCTTC. Its translation is CASSLNRVGEGYTF.

The J gene is TRBJ2-5, the V gene TRBV21-1; the DNA was not compared with TRBD2, the D call given in the table. The DNA end lines up better with TRBJ2-7; the J call may be wrong. TRBV21-1 is deemed a pseudogene. The CDR3 has 14 amino acids. The CDR3 is CASSKAQRGDEQYF. CDR3 nucleotides: TGTGCCAGCAGCAAAGCCCAGCGGGGAGACGAGCAGTACTTC.

The chain links TRBV6-4 to TRBJ2-2; 7 bases line up with TRBD1. V trimming: 7 bases; J trimming: 3 bases; junction bases outside the gene matches: 2. The V gene's germline CDR1 is MRHNA and CDR2 SNTAGT. There are 13 residues in the CDR3. Here the CDR3 DNA reads TGTGCCAGCACCGACAGGGACACCGGGGAGCTGTTTTTT. It codes for CASTDRDTGELFF.

The genes are TRBV9 and TRBJ1-4; 8 bases are a match to TRBD1. Germline V lookup: CDR1 SGDLS, CDR2 YYNGEE. J was trimmed by 8 bases and V by 4 bases; bases with no gene match: 7. The length of the CDR3 is 14 residues. The CDR3 region is CASSTDRGGEKLFF. The CDR3 DNA sequence: TGTGCCAGCAGCACCGACAGGGGTGGGGAAAAACTGTTTTTT.

V is TRBV9 and J is TRBJ2-1; TRBD2 aligns across 9 bases. Germline CDR1 SGDLS, CDR2 YYNGEE. The CDR3 consists of 19 residues. V dropped 3 bases and J dropped 0; count of bases not matched to a gene: 13. CDR3 sequence: CASSAEREAPGSSYNEQFF. The DNA of the CDR3 is TGTGCCAGCAGCGCCGAGCGGGAGGCCCCAGGAAGCTCCTACAATGAGCAGTTCTTC.

The genes are TRBV25-1 and TRBJ2-1; 8 bases are shared with TRBD1. This CDR3 is built from 13 residues. The V gene's germline CDR1 is MGHDK and CDR2 SYGVNS. The V gene end was trimmed by 3 bases and the J gene end by 11 bases; junction bases not matched to a gene: 6. The CDR3 sequence: CASSDAGQGQQFF. DNA of the CDR3: TGTGCCAGCAGTGATGCAGGACAGGGTCAGCAGTTCTTC.

The chain combines TRBV9 with TRBJ1-4; 7 nucleotides agree with TRBD1. V lost 3 bases and J lost 6; bases outside the gene matches: 5. Germline V gives CDR1 SGDLS, CDR2 YYNGEE. This CDR3 spans 14 amino acids. The CDR3 DNA follows: TGTGCCAGCAGCGCGACAGGGTGGGATGAAAAACTGTTTTTT. It yields the protein CASSATGWDEKLFF.

This rearrangement joins TRBV13 to TRBJ1-6, with 10 nucleotides matching TRBD1. CDR1 is PRHDT and CDR2 is FYEKMQ in the germline V gene (reference sequence). Trimming took 5 bases from V and 5 from J; bases not matched to a gene: 6. The CDR3 consists of 16 residues. The CDR3 region is CASSISTGGHNSPLHF. For the CDR3, the DNA is TGTGCCAGCAGCATCTCGACAGGGGGCCATAATTCACCCCTCCACTTT.

This sequence joins TRBV7-9 and TRBJ1-1, with D possibly being TRBD1 (6 bases). CDR1 is SEHNR, CDR2 FQNEAQ, per germline (reference sequence). The CDR3 spans 15 residues. Trimming removed 6 bases at V and 4 bases at J, with 18 bases between. CDR3 DNA sequence: TGTGCCAGCAGTTTCGCGGGGGGGCTCGGCACTGAAGCTTTCTTT. It encodes CASSFAGGLGTEAFF.

The chain combines TRBV5-6 with TRBJ1-4; 12 nucleotides match TRBD1. The germline CDR1 and CDR2 sequences are SGHDT and YYEEEE. The V and J ends lost 4 bases and 8 bases, in that order; junction bases with no gene match: 15. This CDR3 spans 18 amino acids. CDR3 sequence (DNA): TGTGCCAGCAGCCGGACCGGGACAGGGGGCCTGGGGAAGGAAAAACTGTTTTTT. It specifies CASSRTGTGGLGKEKLFF.

The chain is built from TRBV5-5 and TRBJ1-2, with a tentative D call TRBD1 (6 bases). Germline loops: CDR1 SGHKS, CDR2 YYEKEE (reference sequence). CDR3 length equals 17 residues. Trimming took off 1 base at V and 5 bases at J, with 21 bases between the two ends. As DNA, the CDR3 is TGTGCCAGCAGCTTGTACTACAGGGTCAAGTACGATTATGGCTACACCTTC. Encoded protein: CASSLYYRVKYDYGYTF. Variable domain in full (rest from reference TRBV5-5 and TRBJ1-2): DAGVTQSPTHLIKTRGQQVTLRCSPISGHKSVSWYQQVLGQGPQFIFQYYEKEERGRGNFPDRFSARQFPNYSSELNVNALLLGDSALYLCASSLYYRVKYDYGYTFGSGTRLTVV.

The V and J genes are TRBV11-1 and TRBJ2-5, with a tentative D call TRBD1 (6 bases). Germline V CDR1 and CDR2: SGHAT, FQDESV (reference sequence). This CDR3 contains 16 residues. Trimming left V 1 base short and J 0 bases short, with 12 bases between. In DNA form, the CDR3 reads TGTGCCAGCAGCTTAGAGGGTCCAGGGGACCAAGAGACCCAGTACTTC. Protein product: CASSLEGPGDQETQYF.

The J gene is TRBJ1-5, the V gene TRBV5-1, with D possibly matching TRBD1 (6 bases). Germline CDR1 SGHRS, CDR2 YFSETQ. Trimming pared 7 bases from V and 0 bases from J, leaving 14 bases between. This CDR3 has 15 residues. The CDR3 DNA reads TGCGCCAGCCGACAGGAGCCATATAGCAATCAGCCCCAGCATTTT. Translation: CASRQEPYSNQPQHF.

The V and J genes are TRBV10-2 and TRBJ2-1, with D possibly being TRBD1 (5 bases). CDR1 is WSHSY and CDR2 is SAAADI in the germline V gene. The CDR3 sequence is 14 residues long. Between the trimmed V and J ends, which lost 4 bases and 0 bases, there was a span of 7 bases. CDR3 sequence: CASSGTGSYNEQFF. The CDR3 bases are TGCGCCAGCAGTGGAACAGGCTCCTACAATGAGCAGTTCTTC.

This chain connects TRBV6-6 to TRBJ1-5; TRBD1 is a possible D gene (5 bases). The germline gives CDR1 MNHNY, CDR2 SVGAGI (reference sequence). The CDR3 runs to 14 residues. Trimming removed 6 bases at V and 9 bases at J, with 18 bases between. This CDR3 is CASSHPGLQGPQHF. DNA of the CDR3: TGTGCCAGCAGCCATCCCGGTCTCCAGGGGCCCCAGCATTTT.

V and J are TRBV6-5 and TRBJ2-1; a possible D gene is TRBD2 (5 bases). Germline CDR1 reads MNHEY; CDR2 reads SVGAGI. The CDR3 spans 15 residues. Trimming left V 0 bases short and J 3 bases short, with 9 bases between. CDR3 amino acids: CASSYSSGSYNEQFF. The CDR3 bases are TGTGCCAGCAGTTACTCGAGCGGCAGCTACAATGAGCAGTTCTTC.

J is TRBJ1-5 and V is TRBV7-3, with D possibly TRBD1 on 6 matching bases. Trimming took 5 bases from V and 4 from J, leaving 18 bases between them. The germline CDR1 and CDR2 sequences are SGHTA and FQGTGA. The CDR3 totals 16 residues. The CDR3 loop reads CASSPRQGHLNQPQHF. CDR3 bases: TGTGCCAGCAGCCCCCGCCAGGGACACTTAAATCAGCCCCAGCATTTT.

The chain carries TRBV2 and TRBJ2-1, with D perhaps matching TRBD1 (5 bases). V was clipped by 6 bases and J by 6 bases, with 9 bases between them. The CDR3 runs 12 residues. Germline CDR1 reads SNHLY; CDR2 reads FYNNEI. The CDR3 sequence is CASRGRPNEQFF. The CDR3 coding sequence is TGTGCCAGCAGGGGGCGGCCCAATGAGCAGTTCTTC.

This chain connects TRBV5-1 to TRBJ1-2, with D tentatively TRBD1 (5 bases). With 2 bases removed from V and 8 bases from J, the gap between germline ends came to 13 bases. This CDR3 has 13 amino acids. Germline V gene lookup returns CDR1 SGHRS and CDR2 YFSETQ. In DNA, the CDR3 is TGCGCCAGCAGCTTAGGCAGCGGGGCCGGCTACACCTTC. Translating it yields CASSLGSGAGYTF.

As to this clone: Other DNA sequences of this sample code for an identical CDR3. The chain uses TRBV27 and TRBJ2-7; no firm D call. V was shortened by 2 bases and J by 1 base, with 6 bases between the two germline ends. In germline, CDR1 is MNHEY, CDR2 SMNVEV (reference sequence). The CDR3 length is 13 residues. CDR3 DNA: TGTGCCAGCAGTTTAAGCCAATCCTACGAGCAGTACTTC. This sequence encodes CASSLSQSYEQYF.